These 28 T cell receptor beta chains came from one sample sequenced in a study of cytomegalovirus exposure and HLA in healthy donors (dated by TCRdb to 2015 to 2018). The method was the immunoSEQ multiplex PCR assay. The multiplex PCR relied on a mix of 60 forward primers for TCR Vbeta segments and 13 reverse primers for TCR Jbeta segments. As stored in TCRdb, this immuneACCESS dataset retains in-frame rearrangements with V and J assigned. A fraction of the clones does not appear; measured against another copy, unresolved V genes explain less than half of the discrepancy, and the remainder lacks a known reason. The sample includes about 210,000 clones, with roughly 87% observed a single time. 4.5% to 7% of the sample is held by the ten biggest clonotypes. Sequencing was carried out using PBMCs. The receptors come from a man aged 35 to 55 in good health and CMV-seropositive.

This chain's CDR3 is CASSATSGPTDTQYF. The CDR3, as DNA: TGTGCCAGCAGCGCGACTAGCGGACCCACAGATACGCAGTATTTT. The rearrangement links TRBV6-5 to TRBJ2-3; 9 bases align to TRBD2. CDR3 size: 15 residues. The germline V gene has CDR1 MNHEY and CDR2 SVGAGI. After removal of 6 bases from V and 2 bases from J, the junction contained 6 bases not matched to a gene.

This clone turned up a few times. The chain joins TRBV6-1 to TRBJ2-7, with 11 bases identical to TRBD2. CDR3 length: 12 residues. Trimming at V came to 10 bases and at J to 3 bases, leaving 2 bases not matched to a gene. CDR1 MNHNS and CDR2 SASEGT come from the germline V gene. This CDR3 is CATGLAVYEQYF. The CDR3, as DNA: TGTGCCACGGGACTAGCGGTCTACGAGCAGTACTTC.

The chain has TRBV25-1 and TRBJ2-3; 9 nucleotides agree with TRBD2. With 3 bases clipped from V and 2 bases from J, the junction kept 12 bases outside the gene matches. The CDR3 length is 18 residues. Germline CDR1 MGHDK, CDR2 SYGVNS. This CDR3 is CASSEAGVGGRDTDTQYF. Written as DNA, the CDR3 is TGTGCCAGCAGTGAGGCAGGAGTCGGCGGGAGGGACACAGATACGCAGTATTTT. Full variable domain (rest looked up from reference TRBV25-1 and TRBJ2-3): EADIYQTPRYLVIGTGKKITLECSQTMGHDKMYWYQQDPGMELHLIHYSYGVNSTEKGDLSSESTVSRIRTEHFPLTLESARPSHTSQYLCASSEAGVGGRDTDTQYFGPGTRLTVL.

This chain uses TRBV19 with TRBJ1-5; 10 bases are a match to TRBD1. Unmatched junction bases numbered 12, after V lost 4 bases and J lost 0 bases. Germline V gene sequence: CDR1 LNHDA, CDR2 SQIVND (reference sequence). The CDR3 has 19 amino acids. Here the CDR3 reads CASSRSGQGNSYSNQPQHF. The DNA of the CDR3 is TGTGCCAGTAGTAGGTCGGGACAGGGGAACTCCTATAGCAATCAGCCCCAGCATTTT. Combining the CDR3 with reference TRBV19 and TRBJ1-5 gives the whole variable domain DGGITQSPKYLFRKEGQNVTLSCEQNLNHDAMYWYRQDPGQGLRLIYYSQIVNDFQKGDIAEGYSVSREKKESFPLTVTSAQKNPTAFYLCASSRSGQGNSYSNQPQHFGDGTRLSIL.

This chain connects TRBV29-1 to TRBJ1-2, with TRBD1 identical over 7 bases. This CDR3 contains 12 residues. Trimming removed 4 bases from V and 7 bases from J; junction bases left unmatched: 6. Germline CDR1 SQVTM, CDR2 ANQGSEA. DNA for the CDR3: TGCAGCGTTGTAGGGGGCTATTGTGGCTACACCTTC. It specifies CSVVGGYCGYTF.

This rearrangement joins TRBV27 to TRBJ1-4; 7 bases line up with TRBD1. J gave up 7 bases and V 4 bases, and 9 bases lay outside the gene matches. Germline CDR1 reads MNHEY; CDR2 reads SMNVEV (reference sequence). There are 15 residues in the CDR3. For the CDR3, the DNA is TGTGCCAGCAGTTCCGGACAGGCCGGGGGTGAAAAACTGTTTTTT. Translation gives CASSSGQAGGEKLFF.

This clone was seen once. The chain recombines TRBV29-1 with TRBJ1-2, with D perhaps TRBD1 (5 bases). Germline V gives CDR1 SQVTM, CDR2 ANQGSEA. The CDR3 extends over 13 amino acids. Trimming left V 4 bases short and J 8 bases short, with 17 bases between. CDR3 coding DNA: TGCAGCGTTGGAGGTGGGGCGACCGGCGGCTACACCTTC. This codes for CSVGGGATGGYTF.

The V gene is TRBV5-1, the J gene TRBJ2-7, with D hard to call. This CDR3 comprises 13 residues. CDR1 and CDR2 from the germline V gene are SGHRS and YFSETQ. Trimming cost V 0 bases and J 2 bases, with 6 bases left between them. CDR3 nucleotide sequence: TGCGCCAGCAGCTTGGCCGACACCTACGAGCAGTACTTC. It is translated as CASSLADTYEQYF.

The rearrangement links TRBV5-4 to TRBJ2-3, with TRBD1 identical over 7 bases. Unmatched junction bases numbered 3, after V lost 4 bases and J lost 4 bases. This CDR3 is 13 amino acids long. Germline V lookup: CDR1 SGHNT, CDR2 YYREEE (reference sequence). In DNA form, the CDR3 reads TGTGCCAGCAGCATGACAGGGCCAGATACGCAGTATTTT. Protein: CASSMTGPDTQYF.

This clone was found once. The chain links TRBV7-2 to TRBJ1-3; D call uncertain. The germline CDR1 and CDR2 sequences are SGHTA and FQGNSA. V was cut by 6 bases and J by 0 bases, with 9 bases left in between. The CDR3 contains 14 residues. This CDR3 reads CASSRESSGNTIYF. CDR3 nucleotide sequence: TGTGCCAGCAGTCGCGAGAGCTCTGGAAACACCATATATTTT.

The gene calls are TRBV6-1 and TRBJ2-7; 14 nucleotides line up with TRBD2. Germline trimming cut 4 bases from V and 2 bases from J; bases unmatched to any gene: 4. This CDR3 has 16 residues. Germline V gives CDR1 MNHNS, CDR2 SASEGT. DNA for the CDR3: TGTGCCAGCAGTGCCGGGACTAGCGGGAGTACCTACGAGCAGTACTTC. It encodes CASSAGTSGSTYEQYF.

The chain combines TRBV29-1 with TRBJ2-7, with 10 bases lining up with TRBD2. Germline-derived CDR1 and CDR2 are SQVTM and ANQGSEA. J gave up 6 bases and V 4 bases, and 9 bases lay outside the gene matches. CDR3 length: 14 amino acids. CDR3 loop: CSVARLAGVSEQYF. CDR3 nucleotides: TGCAGCGTTGCTCGTCTAGCGGGAGTGAGCGAGCAGTACTTC.

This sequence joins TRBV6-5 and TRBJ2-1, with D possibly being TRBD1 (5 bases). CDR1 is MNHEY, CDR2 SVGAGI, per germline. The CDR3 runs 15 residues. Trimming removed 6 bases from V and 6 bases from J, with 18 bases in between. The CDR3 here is CASSPSKGRGNEQFF. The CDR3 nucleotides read TGTGCCAGCAGCCCCTCCAAGGGTAGGGGCAATGAGCAGTTCTTC.

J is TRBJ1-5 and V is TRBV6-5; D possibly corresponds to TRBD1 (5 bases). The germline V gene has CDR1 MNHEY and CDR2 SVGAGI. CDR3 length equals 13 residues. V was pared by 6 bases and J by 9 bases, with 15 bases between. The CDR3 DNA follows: TGTGCCAGCAGCCGGGACTCCTATCCGCCCCAGCATTTT. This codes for CASSRDSYPPQHF.

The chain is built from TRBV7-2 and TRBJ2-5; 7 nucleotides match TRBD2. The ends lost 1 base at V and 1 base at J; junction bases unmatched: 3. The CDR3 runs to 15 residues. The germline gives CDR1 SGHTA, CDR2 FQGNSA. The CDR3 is CASSLVGRAQETQYF. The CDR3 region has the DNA TGTGCCAGCAGCTTAGTTGGGAGGGCCCAAGAGACCCAGTACTTC.

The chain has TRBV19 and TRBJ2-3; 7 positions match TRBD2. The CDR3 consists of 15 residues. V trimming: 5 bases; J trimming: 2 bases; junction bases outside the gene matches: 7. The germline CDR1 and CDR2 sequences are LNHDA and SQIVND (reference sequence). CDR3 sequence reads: CASSWGRADTDTQYF. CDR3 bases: TGTGCCAGTAGTTGGGGGAGGGCCGACACAGATACGCAGTATTTT.

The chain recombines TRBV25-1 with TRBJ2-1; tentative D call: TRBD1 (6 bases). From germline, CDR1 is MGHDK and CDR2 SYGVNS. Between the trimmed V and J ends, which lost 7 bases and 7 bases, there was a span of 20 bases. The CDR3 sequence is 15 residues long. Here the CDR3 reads CASNGGRDMRNEQFF. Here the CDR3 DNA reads TGTGCCAGCAATGGGGGCAGGGATATGAGGAATGAGCAGTTCTTC.

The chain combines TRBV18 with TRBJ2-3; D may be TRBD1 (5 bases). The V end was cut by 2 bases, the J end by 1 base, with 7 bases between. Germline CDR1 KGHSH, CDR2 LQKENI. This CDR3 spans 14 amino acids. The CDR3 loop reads CASSPTGGTDTQYF. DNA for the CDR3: TGTGCCAGCTCACCAACAGGCGGCACAGATACGCAGTATTTT.

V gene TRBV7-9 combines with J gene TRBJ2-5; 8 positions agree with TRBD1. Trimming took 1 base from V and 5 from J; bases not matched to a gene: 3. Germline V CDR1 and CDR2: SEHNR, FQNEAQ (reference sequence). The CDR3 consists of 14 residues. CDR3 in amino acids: CASSLGTGKETQYF. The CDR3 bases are TGTGCCAGCAGCTTAGGGACAGGGAAGGAGACCCAGTACTTC.

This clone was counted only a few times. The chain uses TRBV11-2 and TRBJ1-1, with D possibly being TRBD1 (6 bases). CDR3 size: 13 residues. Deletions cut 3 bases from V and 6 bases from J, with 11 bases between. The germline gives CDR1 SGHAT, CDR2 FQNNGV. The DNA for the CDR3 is TGTGCCAGCAGCTTTTCAGGGGCCGCTGAAGCTTTCTTT. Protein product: CASSFSGAAEAFF.

The CDR3 protein is CASSFPITGNTIYF. In DNA, the CDR3 is TGTGCCAGCAGCTTTCCTATCACTGGAAACACCATATATTTT. V and J are TRBV5-6 and TRBJ1-3, with D unclear. V was shortened by 2 bases and J by 2 bases, with 8 bases between the two germline ends. The CDR3 is 14 residues long. In germline, CDR1 is SGHDT, CDR2 YYEEEE.

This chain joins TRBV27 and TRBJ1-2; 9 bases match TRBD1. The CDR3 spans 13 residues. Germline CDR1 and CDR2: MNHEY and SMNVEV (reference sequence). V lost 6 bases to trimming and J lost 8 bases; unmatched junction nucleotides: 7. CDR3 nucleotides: TGTGCCAGCAGCTGGACAGGGGCCCTGGGCTACACCTTC. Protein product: CASSWTGALGYTF.

CDR3 DNA: TGTGCCAGCAGTGACAGGGTCCCCTCTGGAAACACCATATATTTT. It translates to CASSDRVPSGNTIYF. The rearrangement joins TRBV6-1 to TRBJ1-3, with D possibly matching TRBD1 (5 bases). Between the trimmed V and J ends, which lost 3 bases and 0 bases, there was a span of 9 bases. Per germline, CDR1 MNHNS and CDR2 SASEGT. This CDR3 contains 15 residues.

The CDR3 loop reads CASSFSVSGANVLTF. DNA for the CDR3: TGCGCCAGCAGCTTCAGCGTCTCTGGGGCCAACGTCCTGACTTTC. The chain is built from TRBV5-1 and TRBJ2-6, with D unresolved. The CDR3 consists of 15 residues. Looked up from germline, CDR1 is SGHRS and CDR2 is YFSETQ. V was clipped by 2 bases and J by 0 bases, with 6 bases between them. The whole variable domain, filled in from reference TRBV5-1 and TRBJ2-6, reads KAGVTQTPRYLIKTRGQQVTLSCSPISGHRSVSWYQQTPGQGLQFLFEYFSETQRNKGNFPGRFSGRQFSNSRSEMNVSTLELGDSALYLCASSFSVSGANVLTFGAGSRLTVL.

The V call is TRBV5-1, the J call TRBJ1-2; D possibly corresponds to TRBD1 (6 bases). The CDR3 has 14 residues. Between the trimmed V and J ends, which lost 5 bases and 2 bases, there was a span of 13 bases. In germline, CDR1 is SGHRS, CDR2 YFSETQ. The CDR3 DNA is TGCGCCAGCAGTACGGGGCAGGGGAACTATGGCTACACCTTC. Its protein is CASSTGQGNYGYTF.

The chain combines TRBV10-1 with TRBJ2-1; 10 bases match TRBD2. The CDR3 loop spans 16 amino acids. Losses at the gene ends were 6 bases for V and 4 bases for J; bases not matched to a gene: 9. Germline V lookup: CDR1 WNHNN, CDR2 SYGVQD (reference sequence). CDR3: CASSNALAGLYNEQFF. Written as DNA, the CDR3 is TGCGCCAGCAGCAACGCACTAGCGGGGCTTTACAATGAGCAGTTCTTC.

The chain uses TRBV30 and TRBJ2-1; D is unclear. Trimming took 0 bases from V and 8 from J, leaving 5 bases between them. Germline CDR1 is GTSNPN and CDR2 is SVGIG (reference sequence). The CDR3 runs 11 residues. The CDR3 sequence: CAWSVQYEQFF. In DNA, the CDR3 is TGTGCCTGGAGTGTACAGTATGAGCAGTTCTTC.

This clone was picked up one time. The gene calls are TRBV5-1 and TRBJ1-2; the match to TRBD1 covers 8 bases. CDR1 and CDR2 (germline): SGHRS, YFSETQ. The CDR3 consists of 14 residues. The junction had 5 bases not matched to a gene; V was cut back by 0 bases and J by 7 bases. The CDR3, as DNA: TGCGCCAGCAGCTTGGCCAGGGGGCAGAGTGGCTACACCTTC. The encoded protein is CASSLARGQSGYTF. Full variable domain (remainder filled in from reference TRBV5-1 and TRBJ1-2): KAGVTQTPRYLIKTRGQQVTLSCSPISGHRSVSWYQQTPGQGLQFLFEYFSETQRNKGNFPGRFSGRQFSNSRSEMNVSTLELGDSALYLCASSLARGQSGYTFGSGTRLTVV.